The 18 T cell receptor beta chains presented below share a single source sample, sequenced in a study of OX40 agonist ivuxolimab in advanced cancers. The assay was immunoSEQ multiplex PCR, and TCRdb's table has in-frame clones only and misses some. Of approximately 130,000 clones detected, approximately 90% appear once; the ten largest clones hold roughly 1.1%. The sample here was CD4+ or CD8+ T cells sorted from blood, taken in a trial of the OX40 agonist ivuxolimab. The receptors here all came from an adult with an advanced solid tumor such as melanoma, head and neck, liver or kidney cancer.

V is TRBV10-3 and J is TRBJ2-7, with D maybe TRBD1 (6 bases). The CDR3 totals 13 residues. Trimming shortened V by 11 bases and J by 0 bases, and 14 bases separated the two germline ends. CDR1 ENHRY and CDR2 SYGVKD come from the germline V gene. This chain's CDR3 is CAAKDSDSYEQYF. CDR3 bases: TGTGCCGCGAAGGACAGCGACTCCTACGAGCAGTACTTC.

V gene TRBV30 combines with J gene TRBJ1-5; tentatively, D is TRBD1 (6 bases). The CDR3 is 13 amino acids. CDR1 and CDR2 (germline): GTSNPN, SVGIG (reference sequence). The ends were cut back, 5 bases at V and 4 bases at J, with 12 bases in the middle. In nucleotides, the CDR3 is TGTGCCTGGGGCCGACAGGAGAATCAGCCCCAGCATTTT. This encodes CAWGRQENQPQHF.

This clone was detected only once. V is TRBV19 and J is TRBJ2-3; D is undetermined. The CDR3 contains 13 residues. Germline values: CDR1 LNHDA, CDR2 SQIVND (reference sequence). The V end lost 8 bases, the J end lost 0 bases, and 9 bases lay between the germline ends. The CDR3 nucleotides are TGTGCCAGTGGCGAAGTGAGCACAGATACGCAGTATTTT. Residues: CASGEVSTDTQYF.

The V call is TRBV28, the J call TRBJ1-1, with D maybe TRBD1 (6 bases). CDR3 length: 14 residues. Germline-derived CDR1 and CDR2 are MDHEN and SYDVKM. Trimming cost V 7 bases and J 2 bases, with 14 bases left between them. The CDR3 is CASTRQVPNTEAFF. CDR3 coding DNA: TGTGCCAGCACCCGACAGGTACCCAACACTGAAGCTTTCTTT.

V and J are TRBV10-2 and TRBJ2-7, with D perhaps matching TRBD2 (5 bases). Trimming took 2 bases from V and 3 from J, leaving 17 bases between them. There are 16 residues in the CDR3. From germline, CDR1 is WSHSY and CDR2 SAAADI. The CDR3 loop is CASSELGGGSRYEQYF. As DNA, the CDR3 is TGCGCCAGCAGTGAGCTAGGAGGCGGCAGCCGCTACGAGCAGTACTTC.

The V and J genes are TRBV28 and TRBJ2-3; no firm D call. Trimming took off 7 bases at V and 5 bases at J, with 16 bases between the two ends. Germline V gives CDR1 MDHEN, CDR2 SYDVKM. This CDR3 has 14 residues. This CDR3 is CASIRRLHVDTQYF. DNA of the CDR3: TGTGCCAGCATCAGGAGACTCCATGTAGATACGCAGTATTTT.

This chain connects TRBV30 to TRBJ2-7; possibly TRBD1 or TRBD2 for D (6 bases each). V was cut by 6 bases and J by 3 bases, with 12 bases left in between. The CDR3 extends over 12 amino acids. Germline V lookup: CDR1 GTSNPN, CDR2 SVGIG (reference sequence). CDR3 nucleotide sequence: TGTGCCTGCCTCGGGGGCGGCTACGAGCAGTACTTC. Translation gives CACLGGGYEQYF.

This sequence joins TRBV7-2 and TRBJ2-7, with a tentative D call TRBD1 (6 bases). CDR3 length: 14 residues. The V gene lost 3 bases and the J gene lost 2 bases, with 11 bases spanning the gap. Germline CDR1 SGHTA, CDR2 FQGNSA. CDR3 loop: CASSFPGHTYEQYF. Written as DNA, the CDR3 is TGTGCCAGCAGCTTTCCGGGACACACCTACGAGCAGTACTTC.

V and J are TRBV28 and TRBJ1-2, with unresolved D. CDR3 length equals 12 residues. Germline V gene lookup returns CDR1 MDHEN and CDR2 SYDVKM. Trimming removed 8 bases at V and 7 bases at J, with 14 bases between. CDR3 amino acids: CASRTSVGGYTF. DNA for the CDR3: TGTGCCAGCCGCACCTCAGTGGGTGGCTACACCTTC.

The chain links TRBV5-1 to TRBJ2-3; 7 bases are a match to TRBD2. The CDR3 is 14 amino acids. The germline gives CDR1 SGHRS, CDR2 YFSETQ. V lost 3 bases and J lost 2; bases outside the gene matches: 3. CDR3 in DNA: TGCGCCAGCAGCTGGGAGGGAGCCACAGATACGCAGTATTTT. This codes for CASSWEGATDTQYF.

This chain uses TRBV5-5 with TRBJ2-2; 11 bases agree with TRBD2. Germline V lookup: CDR1 SGHKS, CDR2 YYEKEE (reference sequence). After removal of 1 base from V and 5 bases from J, the junction contained 10 bases not matched to a gene. The CDR3 covers 18 residues. CDR3 sequence: CASSLRAPGLAETGELFF. In DNA form, the CDR3 reads TGTGCCAGCAGCTTGCGAGCCCCGGGACTAGCGGAAACCGGGGAGCTGTTTTTT. The full variable domain, its missing parts supplied by reference TRBV5-5 and TRBJ2-2, is DAGVTQSPTHLIKTRGQQVTLRCSPISGHKSVSWYQQVLGQGPQFIFQYYEKEERGRGNFPDRFSARQFPNYSSELNVNALLLGDSALYLCASSLRAPGLAETGELFFGEGSRLTVL.

The V call is TRBV6-1, the J call TRBJ2-7, with 9 positions matching TRBD2. The germline V gene encodes CDR1 MNHNS and CDR2 SASEGT. The CDR3 sequence is 15 residues long. J was trimmed by 3 bases and V by 10 bases; bases with no gene match: 13. CDR3 protein: CATDAGREGRYEQYF. CDR3 nucleotide sequence: TGTGCCACCGATGCCGGGCGGGAGGGCCGCTACGAGCAGTACTTC.

This sequence joins TRBV2 and TRBJ1-2; D perhaps matches TRBD1 (5 bases). Germline V gene data show CDR1 as SNHLY and CDR2 as FYNNEI. The CDR3 has 14 residues. The V and J ends lost 4 bases and 4 bases respectively, with 13 bases between them. The chain's CDR3 is CASSVRGAGYGYTF. CDR3 DNA: TGTGCCAGCAGTGTTCGAGGGGCGGGCTATGGCTACACCTTC. The variable domain in full, with the rest retrieved from reference TRBV2 and TRBJ1-2, is EPEVTQTPSHQVTQMGQEVILRCVPISNHLYFYWYRQILGQKVEFLVSFYNNEISEKSEIFDDQFSVERPDGSNFTLKIRSTKLEDSAMYFCASSVRGAGYGYTFGSGTRLTVV.

With regard to this clone: Other DNA sequences of this sample code for an identical CDR3. This sequence joins TRBV11-3 and TRBJ2-7; D gene uncertain. Trimming removed 1 base at V and 0 bases at J, with 1 base between. This CDR3 is built from 12 residues. CDR1 is SGHNT, CDR2 YENEEA, per germline. The CDR3 sequence is CASSLGSYEQYF. The CDR3 DNA sequence: TGTGCCAGCAGCTTAGGCTCCTACGAGCAGTACTTC.

J is TRBJ2-3 and V is TRBV6-1, with TRBD2 matching over 11 bases. Germline V lookup: CDR1 MNHNS, CDR2 SASEGT. This CDR3 region has 16 residues. J was trimmed by 2 bases and V by 3 bases; bases with no gene match: 4. The CDR3 reads CASSEGLAAPTDTQYF. The CDR3 DNA is TGTGCCAGCAGTGAGGGACTAGCGGCCCCCACAGATACGCAGTATTTT.

V gene TRBV18 combines with J gene TRBJ2-4; D possibly corresponds to TRBD2 (5 bases). Germline V gives CDR1 KGHSH, CDR2 LQKENI. This CDR3 has 15 residues. The V gene lost 6 bases and the J gene lost 10 bases, with 22 bases spanning the gap. For the CDR3, the DNA is TGTGCCAGCTCTCTAACACTGGACGGTCCGGGGATTCAGTACTTC. This encodes CASSLTLDGPGIQYF.

The chain combines TRBV28 with TRBJ1-3; D call uncertain. V was shortened by 6 bases and J by 4 bases, with 10 bases between the two germline ends. The CDR3 runs to 13 residues. CDR1 and CDR2 from the germline V gene are MDHEN and SYDVKM. CDR3 amino acids: CASSDSAGNTIYF. Here the CDR3 DNA reads TGTGCCAGCAGCGACTCCGCCGGAAACACCATATATTTT.

The chain uses TRBV6-6 and TRBJ1-2; D is possibly TRBD1 (6 bases). The V and J ends lost 2 bases and 4 bases respectively, with 11 bases between them. The CDR3 sequence is 14 residues long. Germline loops: CDR1 MNHNY, CDR2 SVGAGI (reference sequence). The CDR3 loop reads CASSYEGEGYGYTF. CDR3 bases: TGTGCCAGCAGTTACGAGGGGGAGGGCTATGGCTACACCTTC.